These 9 T cell receptor beta chains were all obtained from the same sample, sequenced in a study of T cells after yellow fever vaccination. TCRdb analysed the 5' RACE reads with MiXCR anew, one entry per CDR3 protein. The sample holds around 340,000 distinct CDR3 sequences, roughly 9.4% seen once. The material sequenced was PBMCs, taken on the day of the first yellow fever vaccination. The receptors come from a young man who received the YFV17D yellow fever vaccine.

This clonotype turned up a few times. The chain is built from TRBV12-3 or TRBV12-4 and TRBJ2-4; unclear D gene. This CDR3 spans 12 amino acids. The V end lost 3 bases, the J end lost 2 bases, and 2 bases lay between the germline ends. CDR3 sequence: CASSFPKNIQYF. The CDR3 nucleotides are TGTGCCAGCAGTTTTCCCAAAAACATTCAGTACTTC.

This clonotype was picked up many times. The V and J genes are TRBV7-2 and TRBJ1-6, with D uncertain. Germline V gene sequence: CDR1 SGHTA, CDR2 FQGNSA. The ends were cut back, 1 base at V and 0 bases at J, with 4 bases in the middle. This CDR3 has 15 residues. Here the CDR3 reads CASSLVRSYNSPLHF. CDR3 bases: TGTGCCAGCAGCTTAGTTCGCTCCTATAATTCACCCCTCCACTTT.

The chain uses TRBV7-3 and TRBJ1-6; 8 bases map to TRBD1. Unmatched junction bases numbered 5, after V lost 5 bases and J lost 8 bases. Per germline, CDR1 SGHTA and CDR2 FQGTGA. This CDR3 is built from 14 residues. CDR3 coding DNA: TGTGCCAGCAGCGCGACAGGGGACGATTCACCCCTCCACTTT. It is translated as CASSATGDDSPLHF.

Only a few counts were recorded for this clonotype. This CDR3 is CSAERPLRYNEQFF. The CDR3 nucleotides are TGCAGTGCTGAAAGGCCTTTAAGGTACAATGAGCAGTTCTTC. This sequence joins TRBV20-1 and TRBJ2-1; D not resolved. Germline V gene sequence: CDR1 DFQATT, CDR2 SNEGSKA (reference sequence). This CDR3 is built from 14 residues. V lost 5 bases and J lost 4, with 15 bases in between.

The V call is TRBV5-6, the J call TRBJ1-1; D remains ambiguous. Germline V lookup: CDR1 SGHDT, CDR2 YYEEEE. V gave up 1 base and J gave up 6 bases, with 10 bases separating them. The CDR3 spans 13 residues. This CDR3 is CASSLKVAAEAFF. Here the CDR3 DNA reads TGTGCCAGCAGCTTGAAGGTGGCGGCTGAAGCTTTCTTT.

This chain joins TRBV12-3 or TRBV12-4 and TRBJ2-5; perhaps TRBD1 as D (5 bases). Trimming pared 5 bases from V and 0 bases from J, leaving 10 bases between. The CDR3 extends over 14 amino acids. The CDR3 nucleotides are TGTGCCAGCAGTAGCAGGGTGTACCAAGAGACCCAGTACTTC. It is translated as CASSSRVYQETQYF.

The chain couples TRBV5-1 to TRBJ2-3; D may be TRBD2 (6 bases). There are 12 residues in the CDR3. V was shortened by 3 bases and J by 6 bases, with 8 bases between the two germline ends. Germline lookup yields CDR1 SGHRS and CDR2 YFSETQ. CDR3 loop: CASSSEGDTQYF. The CDR3, as DNA: TGCGCCAGCAGCTCGGAGGGGGATACGCAGTATTTT.

This chain uses TRBV7-8 with TRBJ2-7; 7 nucleotides match TRBD2. Germline V gene sequence: CDR1 SGHVS, CDR2 FQNEAQ. This CDR3 is built from 12 residues. This CDR3 reads CASSLAANEQYV. CDR3 nucleotide sequence: TGTGCCAGCAGCCTAGCGGCAAACGAGCAGTACGTC.

The chain joins TRBV3-1 to TRBJ2-1; 7 bases are a match to TRBD1. Germline V gene lookup returns CDR1 LGHDT and CDR2 YNNKEL (reference sequence). V shed 4 bases and J 8 bases; nucleotides not matched to a gene: 2. This CDR3 has 12 amino acids. CDR3 bases: TGTGCCAGCAGCCCGACAGGGTATGAGCAGTTCTTC. As protein: CASSPTGYEQFF.